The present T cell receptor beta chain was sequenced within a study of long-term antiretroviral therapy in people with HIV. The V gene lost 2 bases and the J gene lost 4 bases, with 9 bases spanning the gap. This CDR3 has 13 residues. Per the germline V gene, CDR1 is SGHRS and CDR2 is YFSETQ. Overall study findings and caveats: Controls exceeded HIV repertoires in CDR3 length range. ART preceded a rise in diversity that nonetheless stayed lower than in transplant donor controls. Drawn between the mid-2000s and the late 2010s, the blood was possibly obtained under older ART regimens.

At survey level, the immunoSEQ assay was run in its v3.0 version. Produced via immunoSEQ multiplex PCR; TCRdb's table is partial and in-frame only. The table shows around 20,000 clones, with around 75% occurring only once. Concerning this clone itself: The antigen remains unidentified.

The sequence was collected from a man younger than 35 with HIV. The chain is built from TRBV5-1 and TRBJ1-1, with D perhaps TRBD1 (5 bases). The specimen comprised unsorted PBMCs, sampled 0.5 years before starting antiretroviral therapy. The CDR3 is CASSLGEGTEAFF. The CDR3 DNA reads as TGCGCCAGCAGCTTAGGGGAGGGCACTGAAGCTTTCTTT.